This paragraph reports one T cell receptor beta chain. Researchers prepared the TCRbeta library using unique molecular identifiers, the study reports. TCRdb independently ran MiXCR on the PCR reads; one entry per CDR3 protein. The sample consists of about 340,000 distinct CDR3 sequences, approximately 12% of them appearing once. The source of the sample is a study of T-cell reconstitution after alpha-beta-depleted transplantation in children. Trimming removed 5 bases from V and 3 bases from J, with 11 bases in between. In germline, CDR1 is DFQATT, CDR2 SNEGSKA (reference sequence). CDR3 size: 13 residues.

The V gene is TRBV20-1, the J gene TRBJ1-5; D is ambiguous. This sequence was found in a human donor who donated a stem cell graft to a child with Fanconi anemia. The specimen comprised PBMCs, sampled from the stem cell graft. The CDR3 sequence: CSAQGRNNQPQHF. CDR3 in DNA: TGCAGTGCTCAAGGCAGGAACAATCAGCCCCAGCATTTT.